The 6 T cell receptor beta chains presented below share a single source sample, sequenced in a study of blood T cell repertoires in COVID-19. Libraries were prepared by immunoSEQ multiplex PCR; TCRdb keeps only in-frame clonotypes and omits some of them. The sample lists about 110,000 clones; approximately 65% were seen once. The source material was peripheral blood. These TCRs come from a woman between 55 and 75 years old with acute or convalescent COVID-19.

The J gene is TRBJ1-5, the V gene TRBV11-3; perhaps TRBD1 as D (5 bases). Germline V gene sequence: CDR1 SGHNT, CDR2 YENEEA. Trimming left V 1 base short and J 2 bases short, with 12 bases between. CDR3 length: 16 amino acids. As DNA, the CDR3 is TGTGCCAGCAGCTTAGCCCCCAGGGTTGGCAATCAGCCCCAGCATTTT. Translation: CASSLAPRVGNQPQHF.

V and J are TRBV7-9 and TRBJ1-5; 7 bases map to TRBD1. Germline CDR1 SEHNR, CDR2 FQNEAQ (reference sequence). After removal of 4 bases from V and 9 bases from J, the junction contained 9 bases not matched to a gene. The CDR3 covers 14 residues. This CDR3 reads CASSSRRGSWPQHF. The CDR3 DNA reads TGTGCCAGCAGCTCCCGCAGGGGGTCATGGCCCCAGCATTTT.

The genes are TRBV27 and TRBJ2-7; 7 bases fit TRBD1. Germline V lookup: CDR1 MNHEY, CDR2 SMNVEV (reference sequence). Unmatched junction bases numbered 0, after V lost 2 bases and J lost 2 bases. This CDR3 has 13 residues. As DNA, the CDR3 is TGTGCCAGCAGTTTAGGGACAGCCTACGAGCAGTACTTC. This codes for CASSLGTAYEQYF.

Note on this clone: It may be a read error: a sequence one base away is much more abundant. The genes are TRBV9 and TRBJ2-7; 9 bases are shared with TRBD1. V dropped 4 bases and J dropped 3; count of bases not matched to a gene: 5. Germline V gene data show CDR1 as SGDLS and CDR2 as YYNGEE. The CDR3 contains 14 residues. CDR3 coding DNA: TGTGCCAGCAGCTCTAGGACAGGGGACTACGAGCAGTACTTC. This translates into CASSSRTGDYEQYF.

The V call is TRBV7-9, the J call TRBJ1-1; 11 nucleotides agree with TRBD1. Per the germline V gene, CDR1 is SEHNR and CDR2 is FQNEAQ (reference sequence). This CDR3 region has 16 residues. Trimming took 6 bases from V and 0 from J; bases not matched to a gene: 6. The CDR3 reads CASSRTGGDMNTEAFF. The CDR3 DNA is TGTGCCAGCAGTCGGACAGGGGGCGATATGAACACTGAAGCTTTCTTT.

This chain uses TRBV7-2 with TRBJ1-2; D is possibly TRBD1 (5 bases). Germline V gives CDR1 SGHTA, CDR2 FQGNSA. The CDR3 covers 15 residues. The ends were cut back, 0 bases at V and 3 bases at J, with 11 bases in the middle. Here the CDR3 reads CASSLASGTYYGYTF. CDR3 DNA: TGTGCCAGCAGCTTAGCGTCCGGGACTTACTATGGCTACACCTTC.